The 22 T cell receptor beta chains below were found in one sample sequenced in a study of OX40 agonist ivuxolimab in advanced cancers. Sequencing used immunoSEQ multiplex PCR; TCRdb keeps in-frame clones, though not all of them. The sample holds around 74,000 clones, around 92% seen once. The sequencing used CD4+ or CD8+ T cells sorted from blood, collected in a trial of the OX40 agonist ivuxolimab. The source is an adult with an advanced solid tumor such as melanoma, head and neck, liver or kidney cancer.

The chain links TRBV10-3 to TRBJ1-1; tentatively, D is TRBD1 (5 bases). Germline V CDR1 and CDR2: ENHRY, SYGVKD. The CDR3 extends over 14 amino acids. V shed 4 bases and J shed 11 bases, with 20 bases lying between them. CDR3 in amino acids: CAISGPTGYSRAFF. CDR3 DNA sequence: TGTGCCATCAGTGGCCCCACAGGCTACTCGCGGGCTTTCTTT.

The chain has TRBV10-3 and TRBJ2-3; TRBD2 might be the D (5 bases). The V gene lost 7 bases and the J gene lost 2 bases, with 13 bases spanning the gap. The CDR3 consists of 14 residues. Germline assignment: CDR1 ENHRY and CDR2 SYGVKD. The CDR3 nucleotides read TGTGCCATCAATTATGGACTTACCACAGATACGCAGTATTTT. Translated: CAINYGLTTDTQYF.

In DNA form, the CDR3 reads TGTGCCAGCAGCTTTTACGGGAGTAGGGAGACCCAGTACTTC. Encoded protein: CASSFYGSRETQYF. This chain uses TRBV5-4 with TRBJ2-5; D possibly corresponds to TRBD2 (6 bases). The length of the CDR3 is 14 residues. Per the germline V gene, CDR1 is SGHNT and CDR2 is YYREEE (reference sequence). Trimming stripped 2 bases from V and 5 bases from J, with 13 bases between.

This chain connects TRBV7-3 to TRBJ2-1, with TRBD2 matching 8 bases. Per the germline V gene, CDR1 is SGHTA and CDR2 is FQGTGA. CDR3 length: 17 amino acids. After removal of 2 bases from V and 6 bases from J, the junction contained 12 bases not matched to a gene. In DNA form, the CDR3 reads TGTGCCAGCAGCTTAGCCCCATACGTCGGGACTAGCAATGAGCAGTTCTTC. As protein: CASSLAPYVGTSNEQFF.

This clone was detected once. CDR3 coding DNA: TGTGCCAGTTCCACATTTGGACAGGGGGATGGCTACACCTTC. Its translation: CASSTFGQGDGYTF. The chain combines TRBV18 with TRBJ1-2, with 10 bases aligning to TRBD1. CDR1 and CDR2 (germline): KGHSH, LQKENI. J lost 6 bases, V lost 9 bases, and 10 bases had no gene match. The CDR3 loop spans 14 amino acids.

This clone is a singleton in its sample. The chain links TRBV19 to TRBJ1-1; 7 positions agree with TRBD1. This CDR3 has 14 residues. Germline CDR1 reads LNHDA; CDR2 reads SQIVND (reference sequence). The V gene end was trimmed by 5 bases and the J gene end by 6 bases; junction bases not matched to a gene: 9. The CDR3 protein is CASSREGGYAEAFF. The CDR3, as DNA: TGTGCCAGTAGTCGGGAAGGGGGCTATGCTGAAGCTTTCTTT.

Here the CDR3 DNA reads TGTGCCAGCAGCTTAGTGCCTAGCGGGTTCACAGATACGCAGTATTTT. Translating gives CASSLVPSGFTDTQYF. The V gene is TRBV7-2, the J gene TRBJ2-3; TRBD2 agrees at 8 bases. The CDR3 is 16 amino acids. With V trimmed by 1 base and J by 2 bases, 5 bases remained unmatched. Per the germline V gene, CDR1 is SGHTA and CDR2 is FQGNSA.

The chain has TRBV10-3 and TRBJ2-7; D is possibly TRBD1 (6 bases). This CDR3 comprises 14 residues. Per the germline V gene, CDR1 is ENHRY and CDR2 is SYGVKD. Trimming took off 6 bases at V and 6 bases at J, with 18 bases between the two ends. The CDR3 DNA reads TGTGCCATCAGATCAGACAGGAAGCGGTTCGAGCAGTACTTC. Encoded protein: CAIRSDRKRFEQYF.

The chain recombines TRBV10-3 with TRBJ1-5; 10 bases are shared with TRBD1. Per the germline V gene, CDR1 is ENHRY and CDR2 is SYGVKD. CDR3 size: 15 residues. Trimming removed 5 bases from V and 4 bases from J; junction bases left unmatched: 5. The CDR3 DNA follows: TGTGCCATCAGTAGGGACAGGGGAGGGAATCAGCCCCAGCATTTT. It is translated as CAISRDRGGNQPQHF.

The rearrangement links TRBV11-2 to TRBJ2-1; D perhaps matches TRBD2 (5 bases). Germline assignment: CDR1 SGHAT and CDR2 FQNNGV. This CDR3 spans 15 amino acids. Trimming removed 0 bases at V and 6 bases at J, with 12 bases between. The DNA for the CDR3 is TGTGCCAGCAGCTTAGATGGGCTAGCCTTCAATGAGCAGTTCTTC. Its translation is CASSLDGLAFNEQFF.

The chain is built from TRBV7-2 and TRBJ2-1; D not certain. Germline CDR1 and CDR2: SGHTA and FQGNSA. The V and J ends lost 5 bases and 7 bases respectively, with 18 bases between them. CDR3 size: 15 residues. CDR3 amino acids: CASSLVRSSGNEQFF. The CDR3 bases are TGTGCCAGCAGCCTTGTGAGGAGTTCTGGGAATGAGCAGTTCTTC.

Remarks on this clone: Its ends do not fully match the called genes, so a read error is possible. The J gene is TRBJ2-7, the V gene TRBV7-2, with D perhaps matching TRBD1 (6 bases). CDR1 and CDR2 from the germline V gene are SGHTA and FQGNSA. The CDR3 runs 14 residues. CDR3 in DNA: TGTGCCAGCAGCTTGGAGACAGGCTCCTCCGAGCAGTACTTC. Its translation is CASSLETGSSEQYF.

This chain joins TRBV28 and TRBJ2-7; 12 bases map to TRBD2. The V gene's germline CDR1 is MDHEN and CDR2 SYDVKM. Trimming at V came to 5 bases and at J to 7 bases, leaving 12 bases not matched to a gene. This CDR3 has 16 amino acids. The CDR3 DNA follows: TGTGCCAGCAGTCCCTCCCTAGCGGGAGGGCCGGGTGAGCAGTACTTC. It codes for CASSPSLAGGPGEQYF.

This chain links TRBV20-1 with TRBJ1-2, with D perhaps matching TRBD1 (5 bases). CDR3 length: 11 amino acids. Deletions cut 5 bases from V and 4 bases from J, with 8 bases between. Germline V gene data show CDR1 as DFQATT and CDR2 as SNEGSKA (reference sequence). CDR3 bases: TGCAGTGCTGCCGGGGGCTATGGCTACACCTTC. Translated, it gives CSAAGGYGYTF.

The J gene is TRBJ2-1, the V gene TRBV6-1; no clear D. The CDR3 has 13 amino acids. Trimming stripped 6 bases from V and 2 bases from J, with 8 bases between. CDR1 and CDR2 from the germline V gene are MNHNS and SASEGT. The CDR3 protein is CASSASAYNEQFF. CDR3 bases: TGTGCCAGCAGCGCTTCTGCCTACAATGAGCAGTTCTTC.

The rearrangement joins TRBV5-1 to TRBJ2-7, with TRBD2 matching 9 bases. The V segment lost 4 bases and the J segment 2 bases; nucleotides outside the gene matches: 4. The CDR3 spans 14 residues. Germline V CDR1 and CDR2: SGHRS, YFSETQ. The CDR3 DNA follows: TGCGCCAGCAGCCCGACTAGCGGTACCTACGAGCAGTACTTC. It translates to CASSPTSGTYEQYF.

The gene calls are TRBV28 and TRBJ1-5, with D possibly matching TRBD1 (6 bases). There are 15 residues in the CDR3. V was clipped by 2 bases and J by 5 bases, with 13 bases between them. The germline CDR1 and CDR2 sequences are MDHEN and SYDVKM. The CDR3 spells CASSLADSSYQPQHF. CDR3 DNA sequence: TGTGCCAGCAGTTTAGCGGACAGCTCCTATCAGCCCCAGCATTTT.

This sequence joins TRBV7-8 and TRBJ1-1, with TRBD1 matching 10 bases. The germline V gene has CDR1 SGHVS and CDR2 FQNEAQ. The J segment lost 0 bases and the V segment lost 2 bases, leaving 9 bases of the junction unmatched. The CDR3 contains 18 residues. Here the CDR3 reads CASSLTGTGASVNTEAFF. As DNA, the CDR3 is TGTGCCAGCAGCTTAACCGGGACAGGGGCATCCGTGAACACTGAAGCTTTCTTT.

The V gene is TRBV9, the J gene TRBJ1-4; D gene ambiguous. Trimming removed 0 bases at V and 10 bases at J, with 10 bases between. The CDR3 contains 13 residues. Germline assignment: CDR1 SGDLS and CDR2 YYNGEE. CDR3 protein: CASSVGYLGKLFF. In nucleotides, the CDR3 is TGTGCCAGCAGCGTAGGATACTTGGGAAAACTGTTTTTT. Full variable domain (remainder filled in from reference TRBV9 and TRBJ1-4): DSGVTQTPKHLITATGQRVTLRCSPRSGDLSVYWYQQSLDQGLQFLIQYYNGEERAKGNILERFSAQQFPDLHSELNLSSLELGDSALYFCASSVGYLGKLFFGSGTQLSVL.

J is TRBJ2-1 and V is TRBV7-9; D may correspond to TRBD1 or TRBD2 (5 bases each). The CDR3 is made up of 15 amino acids. Germline V gene data show CDR1 as SEHNR and CDR2 as FQNEAQ (reference sequence). The V and J ends lost 5 bases and 7 bases respectively, with 18 bases between them. CDR3: CASSPLLGTSNEQFF. Here the CDR3 DNA reads TGTGCCAGCAGCCCACTACTAGGGACGAGTAATGAGCAGTTCTTC.

The rearrangement links TRBV6-5 to TRBJ2-7; D unresolved. V was clipped by 2 bases and J by 0 bases, with 5 bases between them. Germline V gene sequence: CDR1 MNHEY, CDR2 SVGAGI. CDR3 length equals 13 residues. The CDR3 coding sequence is TGTGCCAGCAGTTACCACCTCTCCTACGAGCAGTACTTC. Protein sequence: CASSYHLSYEQYF.

This clone was detected once. This sequence joins TRBV5-6 and TRBJ2-7; D not resolved. Trimming removed 0 bases at V and 7 bases at J, with 5 bases between. Germline V lookup: CDR1 SGHDT, CDR2 YYEEEE. The CDR3 loop spans 11 amino acids. As DNA, the CDR3 is TGTGCCAGCAGCTTGGCTGGTGAGCAGTACTTC. It translates to CASSLAGEQYF.